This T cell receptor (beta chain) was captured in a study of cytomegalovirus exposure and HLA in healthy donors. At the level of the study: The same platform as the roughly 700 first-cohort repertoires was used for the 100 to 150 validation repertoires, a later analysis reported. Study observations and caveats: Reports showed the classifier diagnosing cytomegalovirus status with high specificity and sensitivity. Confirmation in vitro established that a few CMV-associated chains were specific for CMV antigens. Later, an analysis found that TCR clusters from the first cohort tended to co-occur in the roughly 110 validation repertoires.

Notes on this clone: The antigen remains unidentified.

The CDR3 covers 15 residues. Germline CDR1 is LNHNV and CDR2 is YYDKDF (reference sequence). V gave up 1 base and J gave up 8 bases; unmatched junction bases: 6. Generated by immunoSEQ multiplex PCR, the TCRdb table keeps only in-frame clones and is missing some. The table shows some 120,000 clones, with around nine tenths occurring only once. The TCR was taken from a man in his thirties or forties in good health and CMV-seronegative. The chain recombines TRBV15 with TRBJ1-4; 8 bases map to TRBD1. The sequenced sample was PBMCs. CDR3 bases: TGTGCCACCAGCAGAGTGACAGGGGTCGGGGAAAAACTGTTTTTT. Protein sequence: CATSRVTGVGEKLFF.